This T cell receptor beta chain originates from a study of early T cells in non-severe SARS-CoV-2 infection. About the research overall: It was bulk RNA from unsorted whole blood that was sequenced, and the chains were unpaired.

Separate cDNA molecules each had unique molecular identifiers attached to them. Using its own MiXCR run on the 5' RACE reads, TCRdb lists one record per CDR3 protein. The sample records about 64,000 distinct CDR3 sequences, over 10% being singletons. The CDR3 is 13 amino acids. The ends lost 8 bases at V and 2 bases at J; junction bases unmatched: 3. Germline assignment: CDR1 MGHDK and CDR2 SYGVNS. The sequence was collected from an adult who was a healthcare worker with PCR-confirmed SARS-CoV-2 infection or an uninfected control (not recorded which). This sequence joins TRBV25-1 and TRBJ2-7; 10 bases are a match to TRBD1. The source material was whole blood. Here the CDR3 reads CASGGQGAYEQYF. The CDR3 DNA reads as TGTGCCAGCGGCGGACAGGGGGCCTACGAGCAGTACTTC.